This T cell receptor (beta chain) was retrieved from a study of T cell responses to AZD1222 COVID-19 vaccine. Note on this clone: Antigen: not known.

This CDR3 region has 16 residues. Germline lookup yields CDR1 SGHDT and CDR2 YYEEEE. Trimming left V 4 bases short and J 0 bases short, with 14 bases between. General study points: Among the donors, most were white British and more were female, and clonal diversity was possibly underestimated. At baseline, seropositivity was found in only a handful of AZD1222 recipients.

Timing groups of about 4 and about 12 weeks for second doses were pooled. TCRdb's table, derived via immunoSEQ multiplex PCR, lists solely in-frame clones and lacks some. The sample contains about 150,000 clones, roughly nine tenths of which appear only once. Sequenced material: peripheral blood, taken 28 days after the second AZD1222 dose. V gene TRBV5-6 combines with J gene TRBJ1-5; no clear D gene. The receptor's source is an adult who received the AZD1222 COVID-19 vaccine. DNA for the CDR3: TGTGCCAGCAGCCGCCTCGAGGGTAATAGCAATCAGCCCCAGCATTTT. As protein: CASSRLEGNSNQPQHF. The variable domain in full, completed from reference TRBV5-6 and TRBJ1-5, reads DAGVTQSPTHLIKTRGQQVTLRCSPKSGHDTVSWYQQALGQGPQFIFQYYEEEERQRGNFPDRFSGHQFPNYSSELNVNALLLGDSALYLCASSRLEGNSNQPQHFGDGTRLSIL.